The present TCR beta chain was sequenced within a study of cytomegalovirus exposure and HLA in healthy donors. Turning to the study itself: Among the approximately 400 genotyped donors, less than 85% were placed in the Caucasian-associated ancestry cluster.

A word on this clone: The antigen is undetermined. The identical CDR3 is also encoded by other nucleotide sequences in the sample.

Germline-derived CDR1 and CDR2 are SGHTA and FQGNSA. With V trimmed by 2 bases and J by 0 bases, 4 bases remained unmatched. The CDR3 has 16 residues. PCR amplification relied on 60 Vbeta primers (plus 13 Jbeta primers). Here immunoSEQ multiplex PCR was the method, and the copy in TCRdb shows in-frame clones only, minus some. The sample contains 97,000 or so clones, around 68% of which appear only once. Findings and limits, study-wide: A later analysis linked about 17,000 TCR beta sequences to HLA alleles at 0.05 false discovery rate. TCR beta V segments were, for the most part, productive about 90% or about 30% of the time in an earlier analysis. A few V segments could not be told apart, such as TRBV6-2 and TRBV6-3, and were left out.

This TCR came from a middle-aged man in good health and CMV-seronegative. The sample consisted of PBMCs. The V call is TRBV7-2, the J call TRBJ2-4, with 7 bases aligning to TRBD1. CDR3 residues: CASSLRTGLAKNIQYF. The CDR3 DNA sequence: TGTGCCAGCAGCTTACGGACAGGCCTAGCCAAAAACATTCAGTACTTC.